Below, 6 T cell receptor beta chains from the same sample are listed, as sequenced in a study of blood T cells in healthy people across ages. Primed by a sample-barcoded 5' primer and a J-beta primer mix, a second PCR proceeded for about 7 to 12 cycles. TCRdb re-called the 5' RACE reads with MiXCR, one entry per CDR3 protein. Here the sample spans 700,000 or so distinct CDR3 sequences, about 24% being singletons. The sequencing sample was made of blood. All receptors derive from a man in his 70s in good health.

The V call is TRBV2, the J call TRBJ2-3, with 7 bases fitting TRBD2. CDR3 length: 14 amino acids. The germline V gene has CDR1 SNHLY and CDR2 FYNNEI. With 6 bases clipped from V and 2 bases from J, the junction kept 5 bases outside the gene matches. The CDR3 nucleotides read TGTGCCAGCAGGTCGGGACTAAACACAGATACGCAGTATTTT. Translating gives CASRSGLNTDTQYF.

This rearrangement joins TRBV4-3 to TRBJ2-1; TRBD2 might be the D (6 bases). This CDR3 contains 17 residues. Per the germline V gene, CDR1 is LGHNA and CDR2 is YSLEER. Deletions cut 0 bases from V and 1 base from J, with 13 bases between. The CDR3 nucleotides read TGCGCCAGCAGCCAAGATGGAGCGGGCCCGTCCTACAATGAGCAGTTCTTC. Translated, it gives CASSQDGAGPSYNEQFF.

The chain carries TRBV18 and TRBJ2-1; D perhaps matches TRBD2 (6 bases). The CDR3 has 15 residues. Germline-derived CDR1 and CDR2 are KGHSH and LQKENI. The ends were cut back, 4 bases at V and 4 bases at J, with 14 bases in the middle. The DNA for the CDR3 is TGTGCCAGCTCACTAGCGGCGCAAACTTACAATGAGCAGTTCTTC. This codes for CASSLAAQTYNEQFF.

This clonotype was found a few times. The J gene is TRBJ2-7, the V gene TRBV7-9; 7 nucleotides match TRBD2. Germline V gene sequence: CDR1 SEHNR, CDR2 FQNEAQ (reference sequence). There are 13 residues in the CDR3. After removal of 3 bases from V and 3 bases from J, the junction contained 2 bases not matched to a gene. Here the CDR3 reads CASSLTSYYEQYV. The CDR3 bases are TGTGCCAGCAGCTTGACTAGCTACTACGAGCAGTACGTC.

The chain combines TRBV20-1 with TRBJ1-6, with D uncertain. Germline assignment: CDR1 DFQATT and CDR2 SNEGSKA (reference sequence). V was cut by 1 base and J by 5 bases, with 15 bases left in between. This CDR3 has 16 residues. The CDR3 loop is CSARGRAVGNNSPLHF. The DNA for the CDR3 is TGCAGTGCTAGAGGGAGGGCCGTTGGTAATAATTCACCCCTCCACTTT.

The V call is TRBV4-1, the J call TRBJ1-4, with D uncertain. Germline CDR1 reads MGHRA; CDR2 reads YSYEKL. This CDR3 has 13 residues. The ends were cut back, 0 bases at V and 11 bases at J, with 10 bases in the middle. CDR3 DNA sequence: TGCGCCAGCAGCCAAGATCTGGGGTGGAAACTGTTTTTT. Translated, it gives CASSQDLGWKLFF.